Presented here are 28 T cell receptor beta chains from one specimen sequenced in a study. TCRdb used MiXCR to reprocess the 5' RACE reads, holding one entry per CDR3 protein. The sample contains approximately 40,000 distinct CDR3 sequences, roughly 31% of which appear only once. The specimen sequenced was tumor-infiltrating memory CD4+ T cells sorted from the breast tumor. Subset denoted: memory CD4+ T cells, CD4+CD45RO+CD25-. Receptors originate from a female donor with breast cancer.

This clonotype was counted many times. This sequence joins TRBV4-3 and TRBJ2-1, with unresolved D. CDR1 and CDR2 (germline): LGHNA, YSLEER. V lost 1 base, J lost 12 bases, and 13 bases lay in between. This CDR3 comprises 13 residues. DNA for the CDR3: TGCGCCAGCAGCCAAGGGCTCGTCCTAGGGCAGTTCTTC. Encoded protein: CASSQGLVLGQFF.

V usage is TRBV7-2 and J usage is TRBJ1-5; D unresolved. Germline-derived CDR1 and CDR2 are SGHTA and FQGNSA. The CDR3 is 13 amino acids. Between the trimmed V and J ends, which lost 1 base and 8 bases, there was a span of 9 bases. The CDR3 DNA is TGTGCCAGCAGCTTAGTCGGGGTGGAGCCCCAGCATTTT. It translates to CASSLVGVEPQHF.

This clonotype was detected ten times or more. The chain recombines TRBV6-5 with TRBJ2-3; 11 bases are shared with TRBD2. The CDR3 has 16 residues. Germline values: CDR1 MNHEY, CDR2 SVGAGI. V dropped 5 bases and J dropped 5; count of bases not matched to a gene: 9. The CDR3 here is CASSLLAGGFGDTQYF. CDR3 nucleotide sequence: TGTGCCAGCAGTCTTCTAGCGGGGGGATTTGGAGATACGCAGTATTTT.

This clonotype has just a few counts. This chain uses TRBV5-1 with TRBJ2-7; a weak D match, TRBD2 (5 bases). There are 12 residues in the CDR3. Germline assignment: CDR1 SGHRS and CDR2 YFSETQ. V was trimmed by 5 bases and J by 3 bases, leaving 9 bases between them. CDR3 nucleotides: TGCGCCAGCAGGCAAACTAGCTACGAGCAGTACTTC. Protein: CASRQTSYEQYF.

The chain has TRBV20-1 and TRBJ2-7; 8 nucleotides match TRBD1. The V and J ends lost 3 bases and 1 base, in that order; junction bases with no gene match: 5. Germline V gives CDR1 DFQATT, CDR2 SNEGSKA (reference sequence). There are 14 residues in the CDR3. CDR3 residues: CSARQQGASYEQYF. CDR3 nucleotide sequence: TGCAGTGCTAGGCAGCAGGGGGCTTCCTACGAGCAGTACTTC.

There are a few counts of this clonotype. CDR3 in amino acids: CASSRGTKQPQHF. The CDR3 region has the DNA TGTGCCAGCAGTCGAGGGACAAAGCAGCCCCAGCATTTT. This chain joins TRBV2 and TRBJ1-5; maybe TRBD1 (6 bases). The V gene lost 5 bases and the J gene lost 7 bases, with 12 bases spanning the gap. The CDR3 length is 13 residues. CDR1 and CDR2 (germline): SNHLY, FYNNEI. Variable domain in full (rest from reference TRBV2 and TRBJ1-5): EPEVTQTPSHQVTQMGQEVILRCVPISNHLYFYWYRQILGQKVEFLVSFYNNEISEKSEIFDDQFSVERPDGSNFTLKIRSTKLEDSAMYFCASSRGTKQPQHFGDGTRLSIL.

V and J are TRBV10-2 and TRBJ2-7; D may be TRBD1 (6 bases). The CDR3 has 13 amino acids. Germline values: CDR1 WSHSY, CDR2 SAAADI. The ends were cut back, 8 bases at V and 1 base at J, with 12 bases in the middle. The CDR3 sequence is CASQDSGSYEQYF. CDR3 DNA sequence: TGCGCCAGCCAGGACAGTGGGTCCTACGAGCAGTACTTC.

J is TRBJ1-5 and V is TRBV7-9; tentative D call: TRBD1 (5 bases). CDR1 SEHNR and CDR2 FQNEAQ come from the germline V gene (reference sequence). V was trimmed by 5 bases and J by 7 bases, leaving 12 bases between them. The CDR3 runs to 13 residues. CDR3 sequence: CASSDRGGQPQHF. The DNA of the CDR3 is TGTGCCAGCAGCGACCGGGGGGGGCAGCCCCAGCATTTT.

CDR3 in DNA: TGCGCCAGCAGCCCCTACCGGGACAAATGGAGCTCCTATAATTCACCCCTCCACTTT. Protein product: CASSPYRDKWSSYNSPLHF. The chain uses TRBV5-1 and TRBJ1-6, with a weak D call TRBD1 (6 bases). The CDR3 runs to 19 residues. V was clipped by 4 bases and J by 0 bases, with 20 bases between them. Germline CDR1 SGHRS, CDR2 YFSETQ. The whole variable domain, remainder taken from reference TRBV5-1 and TRBJ1-6, is KAGVTQTPRYLIKTRGQQVTLSCSPISGHRSVSWYQQTPGQGLQFLFEYFSETQRNKGNFPGRFSGRQFSNSRSEMNVSTLELGDSALYLCASSPYRDKWSSYNSPLHFGNGTRLTVT.

The chain employs TRBV7-9 and TRBJ1-5; D unclear. Germline assignment: CDR1 SEHNR and CDR2 FQNEAQ (reference sequence). The CDR3 loop spans 12 amino acids. V was pared by 1 base and J by 5 bases, with 3 bases between. The CDR3 DNA follows: TGTGCCAGCAGCTTAGAAGATCAGCCCCAGCATTTT. Its translation is CASSLEDQPQHF.

Note on this clonotype: The missing conserved phenylalanine or tryptophan at the end of this CDR3 makes a read error likely. The chain employs TRBV5-4 and TRBJ1-2, with TRBD1 identical over 9 bases. Germline V gives CDR1 SGHNT, CDR2 YYREEE (reference sequence). The CDR3 runs 14 residues. In DNA, the CDR3 is TGTGTCAGCAGCCCCGGACAGGGGAACTATGGCTACACCCTC. This gives the protein CVSSPGQGNYGYTL.

This rearrangement joins TRBV20-1 to TRBJ2-7; D unresolved. This CDR3 comprises 16 residues. Germline assignment: CDR1 DFQATT and CDR2 SNEGSKA (reference sequence). Trimming stripped 6 bases from V and 7 bases from J, with 28 bases between. DNA for the CDR3: TGCAGTGCCCCCCCTCCGGCGCGAACCTCTATGGGAGAGCAGTACTTC. This translates into CSAPPPARTSMGEQYF.

The V and J genes are TRBV6-5 and TRBJ2-2, with 9 bases lining up with TRBD1. CDR3 size: 15 residues. CDR1 is MNHEY and CDR2 is SVGAGI in the germline V gene. Trimming at V came to 7 bases and at J to 6 bases, leaving 9 bases not matched to a gene. The CDR3 coding sequence is TGTGCCAGCATGCTCGGGACAGGGAGGCCCGGGGAGCTGTTTTTT. Amino acids: CASMLGTGRPGELFF.

The V call is TRBV7-2, the J call TRBJ2-5, with 10 bases fitting TRBD1. CDR1 and CDR2 from the germline V gene are SGHTA and FQGNSA. This CDR3 comprises 14 residues. V was pared by 5 bases and J by 7 bases, with 7 bases of the junction left unmatched. The CDR3 reads CASSGTGDGGTQYF. CDR3 bases: TGTGCCAGCAGCGGGACAGGGGATGGGGGGACCCAGTACTTC.

This rearrangement joins TRBV2 to TRBJ1-5; TRBD1 matches 8 bases. The CDR3 loop spans 15 amino acids. J was trimmed by 6 bases and V by 4 bases; bases with no gene match: 8. From germline, CDR1 is SNHLY and CDR2 FYNNEI. The chain's CDR3 is CASSAGQGRGQPQHF. CDR3 coding DNA: TGTGCCAGCAGTGCAGGACAGGGAAGAGGTCAGCCCCAGCATTTT. Variable domain in full (rest from reference TRBV2 and TRBJ1-5): EPEVTQTPSHQVTQMGQEVILRCVPISNHLYFYWYRQILGQKVEFLVSFYNNEISEKSEIFDDQFSVERPDGSNFTLKIRSTKLEDSAMYFCASSAGQGRGQPQHFGDGTRLSIL.

The chain links TRBV4-1 to TRBJ2-7; D unresolved. The germline CDR1 and CDR2 sequences are MGHRA and YSYEKL. This CDR3 is 12 amino acids long. V dropped 8 bases and J dropped 0 bases, with 8 bases sitting between them. CDR3 sequence (DNA): TGCGCCAGCGGCCCGGACTCCTACGAGCAGTACTTC. It encodes CASGPDSYEQYF.

J is TRBJ1-1 and V is TRBV2; D gene uncertain. Germline CDR1 and CDR2: SNHLY and FYNNEI. This CDR3 has 15 amino acids. The V end lost 5 bases, the J end lost 2 bases, and 15 bases lay between the germline ends. CDR3 protein: CASSLSPGTNTEAFF. CDR3 nucleotides: TGTGCCAGCAGTTTATCTCCGGGAACAAACACTGAAGCTTTCTTT. Combining the CDR3 with reference TRBV2 and TRBJ1-1 gives the whole variable domain EPEVTQTPSHQVTQMGQEVILRCVPISNHLYFYWYRQILGQKVEFLVSFYNNEISEKSEIFDDQFSVERPDGSNFTLKIRSTKLEDSAMYFCASSLSPGTNTEAFFGQGTRLTVV.

The chain links TRBV5-1 to TRBJ2-7; 7 bases map to TRBD1. Germline V gene sequence: CDR1 SGHRS, CDR2 YFSETQ. The CDR3 spans 12 residues. V lost 4 bases and J lost 5; bases outside the gene matches: 3. For the CDR3, the DNA is TGCGCCAGCAGCAGGGACAGCAACGAGCAGTACTTC. Residues: CASSRDSNEQYF.

The rearrangement uses TRBV5-1 and TRBJ1-2, with D possibly matching TRBD1 (6 bases). The CDR3 sequence is 14 residues long. Germline V lookup: CDR1 SGHRS, CDR2 YFSETQ. Trimming took 0 bases from V and 3 from J, leaving 9 bases between them. In nucleotides, the CDR3 is TGCGCCAGCAGCTTGGACAGGGAACACTATGGCTACACCTTC. It encodes CASSLDREHYGYTF.

Of note for this clonotype: The junction differs from germline at one of its ends, possibly a read error. This chain links TRBV29-1 with TRBJ2-2; 12 nucleotides agree with TRBD2. Germline CDR1 SQVTM, CDR2 ANQGSEA. CDR3 length equals 16 residues. The CDR3 coding sequence is TGCAGCATTGAGGGGCTAGCGGGAGGGAGCACCGGGGAGCTGTTTTTT. Its protein product is CSIEGLAGGSTGELFF.

About this clonotype: This could be a read error, since a much larger clone is one nucleotide away. The chain is built from TRBV6-5 and TRBJ2-4; 11 positions agree with TRBD2. The V segment lost 8 bases and the J segment 11 bases; nucleotides outside the gene matches: 17. CDR3 length: 16 residues. Per the germline V gene, CDR1 is MNHEY and CDR2 is SVGAGI. The CDR3 reads CASGPSSGGGTVVQYF. The CDR3 DNA reads as TGTGCCAGCGGCCCTAGTAGCGGGGGGGGAACGGTGGTTCAGTACTTC.

The rearrangement joins TRBV5-1 to TRBJ2-7; TRBD1 aligns across 9 bases. The CDR3 is 14 residues long. The junction had 5 bases not matched to a gene; V was cut back by 0 bases and J by 7 bases. Per germline, CDR1 SGHRS and CDR2 YFSETQ. The CDR3: CASSLDGTGLEQYF. CDR3 nucleotide sequence: TGCGCCAGCAGCTTGGACGGGACAGGGTTAGAGCAGTACTTC.

V is TRBV2 and J is TRBJ2-5, with a tentative D call TRBD2 (5 bases). Germline V gene data show CDR1 as SNHLY and CDR2 as FYNNEI. Trimming removed 7 bases from V and 5 bases from J, with 14 bases in between. There are 13 residues in the CDR3. CDR3 loop: CASKNERSETQYF. The CDR3 DNA sequence: TGTGCCAGCAAAAATGAGCGGTCTGAGACCCAGTACTTC.

This clonotype was counted a few times. At one of its ends the junction is not consistent with the germline gene, which may arise from a read error. The rearrangement uses TRBV5-6 and TRBJ2-4; the match to TRBD2 covers 12 bases. Germline V gene data show CDR1 as SGHDT and CDR2 as YYEEEE. The CDR3 has 14 amino acids. CDR3 protein: CTSSLALAGGIQYF. The CDR3 DNA reads TGTACCAGCAGCTTGGCACTAGCGGGAGGCATTCAGTACTTC.

The chain has TRBV24-1 and TRBJ1-2; perhaps TRBD1 as D (5 bases). The CDR3 consists of 15 residues. Trimming pared 9 bases from V and 7 bases from J, leaving 23 bases between. Germline V gives CDR1 KGHDR, CDR2 SFDVKD. CDR3 residues: CATEREDIWDCGYTF. CDR3 nucleotide sequence: TGTGCCACCGAACGAGAGGATATATGGGACTGTGGCTACACCTTC.

The genes are TRBV6-2 or TRBV6-3 and TRBJ2-7; D gene ambiguous. Per germline, CDR1 MNHEY and CDR2 SVGEGT. The CDR3 covers 14 residues. Trimming stripped 2 bases from V and 2 bases from J, with 10 bases between. The CDR3 nucleotides are TGTGCCAGCAGTTACGCGATGCAAACCTACGAGCAGTACTTC. Translating it yields CASSYAMQTYEQYF.

This clonotype has a handful of counts. CDR3 sequence: CATSESPGLAGTDTQYF. In DNA form, the CDR3 reads TGTGCCACCAGTGAGTCTCCGGGACTAGCGGGCACAGATACGCAGTATTTT. The chain uses TRBV24-1 and TRBJ2-3, with 11 bases fitting TRBD2. CDR1 KGHDR and CDR2 SFDVKD come from the germline V gene. V gave up 4 bases and J gave up 1 base; unmatched junction bases: 6. The CDR3 is 17 residues long.

This clonotype was counted at least ten times. The gene calls are TRBV5-1 and TRBJ2-7, with D tentatively TRBD1 or TRBD2 (6 bases each). The CDR3 consists of 16 residues. Per the germline V gene, CDR1 is SGHRS and CDR2 is YFSETQ. V dropped 4 bases and J dropped 2 bases, with 19 bases sitting between them. The CDR3 protein is CASSPDEGGVTYEQYF. The DNA of the CDR3 is TGCGCCAGCAGCCCCGATGAGGGGGGCGTTACCTACGAGCAGTACTTC.